Below, 23 T cell receptor beta chains from the same sample are listed, as sequenced in a study of blood T cell repertoires in COVID-19. The data were produced by immunoSEQ multiplex PCR, yet TCRdb's version contains in-frame clones alone and is incomplete. The repertoire holds 200,000 to 300,000 clones, with 85% to 90% as singletons. Sequenced material: PBMCs or T cells enriched from blood (not recorded which). Receptor source: a woman in her thirties with acute COVID-19.

The V call is TRBV28, the J call TRBJ1-5, with D unclear. CDR1 and CDR2 (germline): MDHEN, SYDVKM. The CDR3 covers 17 residues. V was shortened by 6 bases and J by 0 bases, with 18 bases between the two germline ends. CDR3 in DNA: TGTGCCAGCAGCTACGGTTCATCACCCTATAGCAATCAGCCCCAGCATTTT. This encodes CASSYGSSPYSNQPQHF. Full variable domain (outside the CDR3, taken from reference TRBV28 and TRBJ1-5): DVKVTQSSRYLVKRTGEKVFLECVQDMDHENMFWYRQDPGLGLRLIYFSYDVKMKEKGDIPEGYSVSREKKERFSLILESASTNQTSMYLCASSYGSSPYSNQPQHFGDGTRLSIL.

This chain connects TRBV18 to TRBJ1-1; 9 bases match TRBD1. The CDR3 consists of 14 residues. V shed 2 bases, J shed 4 bases, and the junction held 2 bases outside the gene matches. Germline V lookup: CDR1 KGHSH, CDR2 LQKENI. Here the CDR3 DNA reads TGTGCCAGCTCACCAGAGACAGGGGGCACTGAAGCTTTCTTT. This gives the protein CASSPETGGTEAFF.

The chain employs TRBV2 and TRBJ2-2, with a tentative D call TRBD1 (6 bases). The CDR3 has 13 amino acids. V was pared by 6 bases and J by 5 bases, with 10 bases between. Germline CDR1 reads SNHLY; CDR2 reads FYNNEI. In nucleotides, the CDR3 is TGTGCCAGCAGGATTACAGGGACCGGGGAGCTGTTTTTT. It is translated as CASRITGTGELFF.

V and J are TRBV6-5 and TRBJ1-6; TRBD1 is a possible D gene (6 bases). Germline V gives CDR1 MNHEY, CDR2 SVGAGI. The V gene lost 6 bases and the J gene lost 9 bases, with 12 bases spanning the gap. This CDR3 contains 13 residues. DNA for the CDR3: TGTGCCAGCAGGACTACAGGGTTTTCACCCCTCCACTTT. Amino acids: CASRTTGFSPLHF.

This chain connects TRBV19 to TRBJ2-5; D possibly corresponds to TRBD1 (6 bases). V was cut by 1 base and J by 4 bases, with 13 bases left in between. The germline gives CDR1 LNHDA, CDR2 SQIVND (reference sequence). CDR3 length: 15 amino acids. The CDR3 bases are TGTGCCAGTAGTATAGCCGGGGACACCGGAGAGACCCAGTACTTC. Translated, it gives CASSIAGDTGETQYF.

The gene calls are TRBV11-2 and TRBJ1-2; a possible D gene is TRBD1 (5 bases). From germline, CDR1 is SGHAT and CDR2 FQNNGV. V was trimmed by 5 bases and J by 3 bases, leaving 10 bases between them. CDR3 length equals 13 residues. CDR3 protein: CASSLPTDYGYTF. The CDR3 DNA is TGTGCCAGCAGCCTCCCGACAGACTATGGCTACACCTTC.

This clone has only one observation. The rearrangement joins TRBV3-1 (or the pseudogene TRBV3-2) to TRBJ2-7; D ambiguous. V gave up 0 bases and J gave up 5 bases, with 11 bases separating them. CDR1 is LGHDT, CDR2 YNNKEL, per germline (reference sequence). The CDR3 is 14 residues long. CDR3 sequence (DNA): TGTGCCAGCAGCCAAGATGGGCAGAATGACGAGCAGTACTTC. Its translation is CASSQDGQNDEQYF.

The chain combines TRBV5-1 with TRBJ2-4, with 8 bases lining up with TRBD1. The germline gives CDR1 SGHRS, CDR2 YFSETQ. The junction had 8 bases not matched to a gene; V was cut back by 4 bases and J by 8 bases. The CDR3 spans 14 residues. CDR3 region: CASSRQGAMDIQYF. In nucleotides, the CDR3 is TGCGCCAGCAGCCGCCAGGGGGCGATGGACATTCAGTACTTC.

The genes are TRBV10-3 and TRBJ2-7; TRBD1 might be the D (5 bases). CDR1 and CDR2 (germline): ENHRY, SYGVKD. This CDR3 has 12 residues. The V end was cut by 8 bases, the J end by 6 bases, with 14 bases between. Here the CDR3 reads CAISPGPGEQYF. CDR3 nucleotides: TGTGCCATCTCCCCAGGGCCAGGCGAGCAGTACTTC.

V is TRBV24-1 and J is TRBJ1-2; TRBD1 agrees at 7 bases. The CDR3 covers 13 residues. The V and J ends lost 7 bases and 7 bases, in that order; junction bases with no gene match: 8. Germline loops: CDR1 KGHDR, CDR2 SFDVKD. CDR3 bases: TGTGCCACCAGCCTAACAGGGGTGAGTGGCTACACCTTC. Translated: CATSLTGVSGYTF.

The rearrangement uses TRBV19 and TRBJ2-1; TRBD1 is a possible D gene (5 bases). CDR3 length equals 14 residues. CDR1 LNHDA and CDR2 SQIVND come from the germline V gene (reference sequence). V shed 3 bases and J shed 10 bases, with 16 bases lying between them. CDR3 residues: CASSIRQQFREQFF. CDR3 nucleotides: TGTGCCAGTAGTATTCGACAGCAATTCAGGGAGCAGTTCTTC.

This clone has more than one count but fewer than ten. V usage is TRBV12-3 or TRBV12-4 and J usage is TRBJ1-1; no definite D call. The V end lost 3 bases, the J end lost 1 base, and 6 bases lay between the germline ends. The CDR3 sequence is 13 residues long. DNA for the CDR3: TGTGCCAGCAGTTTCCAGGAGAACACTGAAGCTTTCTTT. This gives the protein CASSFQENTEAFF.

The genes are TRBV27 and TRBJ2-5; maybe TRBD2 (5 bases). The CDR3 is 14 amino acids. Germline V CDR1 and CDR2: MNHEY, SMNVEV (reference sequence). The V end was cut by 4 bases, the J end by 4 bases, with 13 bases between. This CDR3 is CASSSLTSGETQYF. The CDR3 DNA reads as TGTGCCAGCAGTTCTCTAACGAGCGGAGAGACCCAGTACTTC.

This clone is a singleton in its sample. The V and J genes are TRBV4-3 and TRBJ2-7; 8 nucleotides agree with TRBD1. J was trimmed by 7 bases and V by 1 base; bases with no gene match: 9. The CDR3 spans 15 residues. CDR1 is LGHNA and CDR2 is YSLEER in the germline V gene. CDR3 sequence: CASSQGSDRAGEQYF. DNA of the CDR3: TGCGCCAGCAGCCAAGGGTCGGACAGGGCGGGTGAGCAGTACTTC.

This clone has at least ten counts. This rearrangement joins TRBV3-1 (or the pseudogene TRBV3-2) to TRBJ1-1; 7 bases agree with TRBD1. CDR1 is LGHDT and CDR2 is YNNKEL in the germline V gene (reference sequence). Unmatched junction bases numbered 3, after V lost 4 bases and J lost 1 base. The CDR3 totals 14 residues. This chain's CDR3 is CASSPTGQNTEAFF. CDR3 coding DNA: TGTGCCAGCAGCCCGACAGGGCAGAACACTGAAGCTTTCTTT.

This rearrangement joins TRBV4-1 to TRBJ2-3; D possibly corresponds to TRBD1 (5 bases). The germline V and J ends were trimmed by 8 bases and 8 bases, with 11 bases remaining between them. The CDR3 covers 11 residues. The germline CDR1 and CDR2 sequences are MGHRA and YSYEKL. The CDR3 nucleotides read TGCGCCAGCGCCAGGGTGGGTACGCAGTATTTT. It translates to CASARVGTQYF.

The chain links TRBV7-6 to TRBJ2-1; 9 bases line up with TRBD2. Germline V gene sequence: CDR1 SGHVS, CDR2 FNYEAQ. Unmatched junction bases numbered 9, after V lost 5 bases and J lost 4 bases. The CDR3 length is 16 residues. This CDR3 is CASSRVVAGGYNEQFF. The DNA of the CDR3 is TGTGCCAGCAGCCGGGTAGTGGCGGGGGGGTACAATGAGCAGTTCTTC.

This clone has just one count. J is TRBJ1-1 and V is TRBV27; D perhaps matches TRBD1 (5 bases). Trimming removed 0 bases at V and 4 bases at J, with 18 bases between. CDR1 and CDR2 from the germline V gene are MNHEY and SMNVEV (reference sequence). The CDR3 is 17 amino acids. The CDR3 region has the DNA TGTGCCAGCAGTTTATCGGGTAGGGGAGGAGGATCCACTGAAGCTTTCTTT. This translates into CASSLSGRGGGSTEAFF.

CDR3 nucleotide sequence: TGTGCCAGTAGTGCGGCCGGGACAGGGTGGACTGAAGCTTTCTTT. Its translation: CASSAAGTGWTEAFF. The chain carries TRBV19 and TRBJ1-1, with 9 bases fitting TRBD1. In germline, CDR1 is LNHDA, CDR2 SQIVND (reference sequence). J was trimmed by 5 bases and V by 5 bases; bases with no gene match: 9. The CDR3 length is 15 residues. The entire variable domain, with the rest obtained from reference TRBV19 and TRBJ1-1, is as follows: DGGITQSPKYLFRKEGQNVTLSCEQNLNHDAMYWYRQDPGQGLRLIYYSQIVNDFQKGDIAEGYSVSREKKESFPLTVTSAQKNPTAFYLCASSAAGTGWTEAFFGQGTRLTVV.

In DNA form, the CDR3 reads TGCGCCAGCACGGAGGGTCAGAACTATGGCTACACCTTC. As protein: CASTEGQNYGYTF. The J gene is TRBJ1-2, the V gene TRBV5-1; D is ambiguous. The CDR3 covers 13 residues. Trimming shortened V by 6 bases and J by 2 bases, and 11 bases separated the two germline ends. Germline V lookup: CDR1 SGHRS, CDR2 YFSETQ.

The chain joins TRBV10-2 to TRBJ1-6; a possible D gene is TRBD1 (6 bases). The CDR3 is 14 amino acids. The V end lost 4 bases, the J end lost 7 bases, and 11 bases lay between the germline ends. CDR1 and CDR2 from the germline V gene are WSHSY and SAAADI. CDR3 coding DNA: TGCGCCAGCAGTGGAACGACAGGCAATTCACCCCTCCACTTT. This translates into CASSGTTGNSPLHF.

This clone was counted a few times. V and J are TRBV19 and TRBJ1-1; a possible D gene is TRBD1 (5 bases). The ends were cut back, 1 base at V and 0 bases at J, with 9 bases in the middle. This CDR3 has 15 residues. Germline V gives CDR1 LNHDA, CDR2 SQIVND (reference sequence). CDR3 bases: TGTGCCAGTAGTATAGGGGGCAGGGTGAACACTGAAGCTTTCTTT. It codes for CASSIGGRVNTEAFF.

The chain couples TRBV6-5 to TRBJ1-1; 8 bases agree with TRBD1. The CDR3 is 13 residues long. In germline, CDR1 is MNHEY, CDR2 SVGAGI. Trimming at V came to 7 bases and at J to 3 bases, leaving 4 bases not matched to a gene. CDR3: CASTTGGDTEAFF. Written as DNA, the CDR3 is TGTGCCAGCACTACAGGGGGAGACACTGAAGCTTTCTTT.